This T cell receptor (beta chain) was recorded in a study of blood T cell repertoires in COVID-19. Across the study: Sources were T cells, B-cell-depleted T cells, or PBMCs; the material itself was cDNA or gDNA.

The CDR3 is 14 amino acids. V was trimmed by 4 bases and J by 6 bases, leaving 13 bases between them. Germline V gene sequence: CDR1 MNHEY, CDR2 SMNVEV (reference sequence). The assay was immunoSEQ multiplex PCR, and TCRdb's table has in-frame clones only and misses some. Of 330,000 or so clones listed, roughly 87% are singletons. The sequence was obtained from a man aged 30-40 years with COVID-19, enrolled during active disease. This chain connects TRBV27 to TRBJ2-1; D call uncertain. Material for sequencing was peripheral blood. The CDR3 loop is CASSSPDLGNEQFF. The CDR3 nucleotides are TGTGCCAGCAGTTCCCCCGACCTAGGCAATGAGCAGTTCTTC.